The TCR beta chain under discussion was sequenced for a study of Graves' ophthalmopathy and Graves' hyperthyroidism. This clonotype was seen repeatedly, ten times or more. The sequenced template was RNA, covering the TCR beta CDR3 region. First-round RT-PCR used HTBI primers; second-round multiplex PCR followed. One entry per CDR3 protein, called by TCRdb with MiXCR from the multiplex PCR reads. The sample has 500,000 to 700,000 distinct CDR3 sequences; approximately 22% are singletons. The ends lost 4 bases at V and 3 bases at J; junction bases unmatched: 10. The CDR3 is 16 amino acids. Material: peripheral blood. The sequence was obtained from a woman younger than 35 with stable Graves' hyperthyroidism. Some clones in this sample may be carry-over from other donors' samples. The chain links TRBV12-3 or TRBV12-4 to TRBJ1-2; TRBD1 aligns across 8 bases. Here the CDR3 reads CASSSGQGMRDYGYTF. DNA for the CDR3: TGTGCCAGCAGTTCTGGACAGGGAATGCGAGACTATGGCTACACCTTC.